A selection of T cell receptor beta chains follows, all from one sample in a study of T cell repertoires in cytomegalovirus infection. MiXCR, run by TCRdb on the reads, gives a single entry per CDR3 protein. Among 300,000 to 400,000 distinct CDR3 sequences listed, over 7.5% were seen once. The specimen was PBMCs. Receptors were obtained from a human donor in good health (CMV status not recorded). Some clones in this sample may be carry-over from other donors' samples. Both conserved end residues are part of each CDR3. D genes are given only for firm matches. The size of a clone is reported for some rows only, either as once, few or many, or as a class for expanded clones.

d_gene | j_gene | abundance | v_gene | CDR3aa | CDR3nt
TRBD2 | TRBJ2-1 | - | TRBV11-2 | CASWVRGGSSYNEQFF | TGTGCCAGCTGGGTCCGGGGGGGGAGCTCCTACAATGAGCAGTTCTTC
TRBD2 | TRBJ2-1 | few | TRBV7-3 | CASSGSAGGREQFF | TGTGCCAGCAGCGGATCTGCGGGGGGGCGTGAGCAGTTCTTC
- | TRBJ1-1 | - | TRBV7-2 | CASSLVGGLPGEAFF | TGTGCCAGCAGCTTAGTTGGAGGCTTACCCGGTGAAGCTTTCTTT
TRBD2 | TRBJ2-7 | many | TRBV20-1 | CSAAPTSGKEQYF | TGCAGTGCTGCCCCGACTAGCGGTAAGGAGCAGTACTTC
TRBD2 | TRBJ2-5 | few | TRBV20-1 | CSARDSSGQETQYF | TGCAGTGCTAGAGATTCTAGCGGACAAGAGACCCAGTACTTC
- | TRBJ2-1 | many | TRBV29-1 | CSVEEGVAQQFF | TGCAGCGTTGAAGAGGGGGTAGCGCAGCAGTTCTTC
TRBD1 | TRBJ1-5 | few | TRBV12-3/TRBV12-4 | CASSLYLTGGPGGNQPQHF | TGTGCCAGCAGTTTATACTTGACAGGGGGTCCCGGGGGCAATCAGCCCCAGCATTTT
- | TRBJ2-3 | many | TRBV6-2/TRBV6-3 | CASSSGLILVDTQYF | TGTGCCAGCAGCTCCGGACTCATTCTGGTCGATACGCAGTATTTT
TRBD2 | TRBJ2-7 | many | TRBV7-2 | CASSPQRGSYEQYF | TGTGCCAGCAGCCCGCAGCGGGGGTCCTACGAGCAGTACTTC
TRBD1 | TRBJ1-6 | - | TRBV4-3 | CASSQNRGTSPLHF | TGCGCCAGCAGCCAAAACAGGGGTACTTCACCCCTCCACTTT